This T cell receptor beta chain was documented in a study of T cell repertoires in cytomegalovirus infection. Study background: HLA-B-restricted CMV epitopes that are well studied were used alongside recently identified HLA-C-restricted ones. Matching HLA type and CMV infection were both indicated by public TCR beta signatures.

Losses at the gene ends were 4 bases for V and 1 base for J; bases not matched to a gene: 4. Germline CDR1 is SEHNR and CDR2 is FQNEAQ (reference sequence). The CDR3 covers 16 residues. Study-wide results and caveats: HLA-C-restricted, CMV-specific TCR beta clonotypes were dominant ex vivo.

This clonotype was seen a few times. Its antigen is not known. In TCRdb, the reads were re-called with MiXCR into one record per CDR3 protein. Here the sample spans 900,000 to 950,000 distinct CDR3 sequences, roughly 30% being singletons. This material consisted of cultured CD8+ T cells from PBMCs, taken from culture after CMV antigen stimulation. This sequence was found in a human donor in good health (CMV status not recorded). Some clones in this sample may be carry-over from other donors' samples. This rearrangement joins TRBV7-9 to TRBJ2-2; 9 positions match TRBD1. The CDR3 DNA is TGTGCCAGCAGCTCGGACAGGGGAGGGAACACCGGGGAGCTGTTTTTT. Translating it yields CASSSDRGGNTGELFF.